This TCR beta chain is drawn from a study of PD-1 blockade in classical Hodgkin lymphoma. To note about this clone: The antigen is unknown.

The study, taken as a whole, reports: Prior therapy or disease activity may underlie the repertoire differences, whose causes remain undefined. Diversity similar to that of newly diagnosed patients was seen at baseline in complete responders.

Autologous stem cell transplantation was followed by relapse in every patient, and brentuximab vedotin exposure varied. The CDR3 has 14 amino acids. Trimming removed 2 bases from V and 7 bases from J, with 14 bases in between. CDR1 and CDR2 (germline): MNHNS, SASEGT. The method was immunoSEQ multiplex PCR; TCRdb's version includes in-frame clones alone and lacks a portion of them. The table has under 25,000 clones, over 70% seen once. The source of this sequence is a human donor with classical Hodgkin lymphoma. This sample comprised peripheral blood mononuclear cells (PBMCs), obtained before the second cycle of nivolumab. The V and J genes are TRBV6-1 and TRBJ2-5; D unresolved. CDR3 sequence (DNA): TGTGCCAGCAGTGAATTTCCGGGTACGGTGACCCAGTACTTC. Translation: CASSEFPGTVTQYF.